This T cell receptor beta chain emerged from a study of B cell selection in AIRE deficiency. Points from the study as a whole: Of some 3,700 shared Treg TCRbeta sequences, 31.6% were healthy-donor-only and over 8% patient-only.

The authors' processing: Pooled conventional T cells gave about 1x10^5 patient and around 1.3x10^5 donor TCRbeta sequences. This table comes from immunoSEQ multiplex PCR, and its TCRdb copy is limited to in-frame clones, with some not included. The V and J calls and clone size were taken over from that table, and D and trimming were inferred from the DNA. The sample holds under 25,000 clones, 95% to 98% seen once. The J segment lost 3 bases and the V segment lost 3 bases, leaving 11 bases of the junction unmatched. The germline gives CDR1 SEHNR, CDR2 FQNEAQ (reference sequence). The CDR3 length is 19 residues. CD4+CD127+ cells were sorted as the conventional CD4 T cells. Worth noting for this clone: The antigen remains undetermined.

The source material was conventional CD4+ T cells sorted from PBMCs. This sequence was found in a human donor with AIRE deficiency. The J gene is TRBJ2-2, the V gene TRBV7-9; 12 bases are a match to TRBD1. CDR3 in amino acids: CASSLGQGALGSDTGELFF. The CDR3, as DNA: TGTGCCAGCAGCTTGGGACAGGGGGCGCTTGGGTCGGACACCGGGGAGCTGTTTTTT.